This TCR beta chain was captured by sequencing in a study of blood T cell repertoires in COVID-19. Unmatched junction bases numbered 7, after V lost 4 bases and J lost 5 bases. The germline CDR1 and CDR2 sequences are MNHEY and SMNVEV (reference sequence). CDR3 length: 14 amino acids. Produced via immunoSEQ multiplex PCR; TCRdb's table is partial and in-frame only. Of around 170,000 clones listed, about 74% are singletons. The material sequenced was peripheral blood. The receptor was isolated from a woman at least 80 years old with acute or convalescent COVID-19. The chain joins TRBV27 to TRBJ2-5; 7 bases line up with TRBD2. CDR3 amino acids: CASSYYGTMETQYF. CDR3 in DNA: TGTGCCAGCAGTTATTATGGGACTATGGAGACCCAGTACTTC.